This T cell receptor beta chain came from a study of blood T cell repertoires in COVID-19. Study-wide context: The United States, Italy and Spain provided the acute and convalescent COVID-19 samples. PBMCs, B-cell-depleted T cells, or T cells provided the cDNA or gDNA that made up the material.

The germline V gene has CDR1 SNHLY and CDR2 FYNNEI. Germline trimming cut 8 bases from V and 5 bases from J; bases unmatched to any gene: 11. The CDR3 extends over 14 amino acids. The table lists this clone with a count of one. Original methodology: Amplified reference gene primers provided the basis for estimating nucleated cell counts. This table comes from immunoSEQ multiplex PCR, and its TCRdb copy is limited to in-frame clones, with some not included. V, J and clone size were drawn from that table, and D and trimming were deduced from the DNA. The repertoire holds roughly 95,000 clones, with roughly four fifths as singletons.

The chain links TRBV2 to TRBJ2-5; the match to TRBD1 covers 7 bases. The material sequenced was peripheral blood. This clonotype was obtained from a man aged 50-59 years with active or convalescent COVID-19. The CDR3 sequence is CASGTTGVWETQYF. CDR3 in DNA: TGTGCCAGCGGGACCACAGGGGTCTGGGAGACCCAGTACTTC. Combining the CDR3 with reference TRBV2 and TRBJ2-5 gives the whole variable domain EPEVTQTPSHQVTQMGQEVILRCVPISNHLYFYWYRQILGQKVEFLVSFYNNEISEKSEIFDDQFSVERPDGSNFTLKIRSTKLEDSAMYFCASGTTGVWETQYFGPGTRLLVL.